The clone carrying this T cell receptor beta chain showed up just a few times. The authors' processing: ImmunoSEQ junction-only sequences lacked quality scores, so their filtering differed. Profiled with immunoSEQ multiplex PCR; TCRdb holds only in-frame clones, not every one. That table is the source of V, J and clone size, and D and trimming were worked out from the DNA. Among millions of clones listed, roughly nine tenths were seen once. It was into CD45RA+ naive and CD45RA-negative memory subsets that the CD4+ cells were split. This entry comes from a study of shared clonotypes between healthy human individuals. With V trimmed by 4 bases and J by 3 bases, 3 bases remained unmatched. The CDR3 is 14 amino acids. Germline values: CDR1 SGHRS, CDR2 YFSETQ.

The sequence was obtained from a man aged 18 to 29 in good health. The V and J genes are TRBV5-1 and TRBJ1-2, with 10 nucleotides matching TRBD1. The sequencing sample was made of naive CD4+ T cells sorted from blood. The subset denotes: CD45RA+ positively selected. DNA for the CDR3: TGCGCCAGCAGCACCGGGACAGGGGACTATGGCTACACCTTC. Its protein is CASSTGTGDYGYTF.